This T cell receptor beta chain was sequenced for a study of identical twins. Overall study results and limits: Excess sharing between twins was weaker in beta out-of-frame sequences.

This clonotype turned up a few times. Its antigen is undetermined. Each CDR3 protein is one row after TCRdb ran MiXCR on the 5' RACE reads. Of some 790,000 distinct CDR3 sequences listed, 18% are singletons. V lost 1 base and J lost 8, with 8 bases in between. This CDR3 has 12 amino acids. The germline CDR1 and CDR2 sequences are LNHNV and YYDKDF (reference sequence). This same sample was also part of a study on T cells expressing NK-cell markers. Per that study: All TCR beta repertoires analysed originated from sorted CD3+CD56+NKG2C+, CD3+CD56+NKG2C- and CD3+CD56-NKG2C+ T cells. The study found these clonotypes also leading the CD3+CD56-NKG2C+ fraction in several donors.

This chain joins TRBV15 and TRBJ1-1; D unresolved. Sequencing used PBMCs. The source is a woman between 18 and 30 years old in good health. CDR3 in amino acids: CATSRVGREAFF. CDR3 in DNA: TGTGCCACCAGCAGAGTCGGCAGGGAAGCTTTCTTT.